This TCR beta chain stems from a study of OX40 agonist ivuxolimab in advanced cancers. As for the study in general: Across the patients, intravenous ivuxolimab was delivered every 2 weeks at 0.01 to 10 mg/kg.

Sequencing was performed with immunoSEQ multiplex PCR; in TCRdb, only in-frame clones are kept and a portion is missing. The repertoire holds tens of thousands of clones, with roughly 82% as singletons. Study-wide points: CD8+ T cells were the subset that, on average, had more expanded clones than CD4+.

V trimming: 7 bases; J trimming: 8 bases; junction bases outside the gene matches: 9. Germline loops: CDR1 LNHDA, CDR2 SQIVND (reference sequence). This CDR3 has 13 residues. In regard to this clone: What it binds is not known.

The rearrangement joins TRBV19 to TRBJ1-2, with 8 nucleotides matching TRBD1. This TCR derives from an adult with an advanced solid tumor such as melanoma, head and neck, liver or kidney cancer. This material consisted of CD4+ or CD8+ T cells sorted from blood, taken in a trial of the OX40 agonist ivuxolimab. This CDR3 reads CASMAGTGGGYTF. The CDR3, as DNA: TGTGCCAGTATGGCCGGGACAGGCGGAGGCTACACCTTC. Full variable domain (missing parts from reference TRBV19 and TRBJ1-2): DGGITQSPKYLFRKEGQNVTLSCEQNLNHDAMYWYRQDPGQGLRLIYYSQIVNDFQKGDIAEGYSVSREKKESFPLTVTSAQKNPTAFYLCASMAGTGGGYTFGSGTRLTVV.